The next 16 T cell receptor beta chains were all read from a single sample in a study of T cells in localized non-small cell lung cancer. The table came from immunoSEQ multiplex PCR; TCRdb's copy has only in-frame clones and leaves some out. The table has around 80,000 clones, 60% to 85% seen once. The material sequenced was PBMCs, taken before any cancer treatment. The origin of the receptors is a man aged 35 to 69 with stage II squamous cell lung carcinoma.

This clone was seen repeatedly, ten times or more. The rearrangement links TRBV6-5 to TRBJ1-4, with 8 positions matching TRBD1. Germline-derived CDR1 and CDR2 are MNHEY and SVGAGI. The CDR3 is 15 amino acids. After removal of 6 bases from V and 5 bases from J, the junction contained 8 bases not matched to a gene. CDR3 bases: TGTGCCAGCAGGAGGACAGGGTCCCGGAATGAAAAACTGTTTTTT. It codes for CASRRTGSRNEKLFF.

The chain recombines TRBV2 with TRBJ2-3; D call uncertain. CDR3 length equals 13 residues. V lost 8 bases and J 0 bases, leaving 9 bases between the germline ends. Germline loops: CDR1 SNHLY, CDR2 FYNNEI. The CDR3 DNA reads as TGTGCCAGCCGTAGGGATAGCACAGATACGCAGTATTTT. Translating gives CASRRDSTDTQYF.

This clone turned up a few times. V is TRBV10-3 and J is TRBJ1-5; D is perhaps TRBD1 (6 bases). This CDR3 has 13 amino acids. CDR1 is ENHRY and CDR2 is SYGVKD in the germline V gene. Trimming took off 7 bases at V and 3 bases at J, with 10 bases between the two ends. This CDR3 is CAIKGDTNQPQHF. CDR3 DNA: TGTGCCATCAAGGGGGACACCAATCAGCCCCAGCATTTT.

This sequence joins TRBV6-6 and TRBJ1-1; D is perhaps TRBD1 (5 bases). The CDR3 is 13 residues long. Trimming pared 10 bases from V and 0 bases from J, leaving 12 bases between. Germline V gene sequence: CDR1 MNHNY, CDR2 SVGAGI (reference sequence). The DNA of the CDR3 is TGTGCCACTACTGACAGCATGAACACTGAAGCTTTCTTT. Translating gives CATTDSMNTEAFF.

This rearrangement joins TRBV11-2 to TRBJ2-7, with D unclear. Trimming pared 0 bases from V and 6 bases from J, leaving 9 bases between. This CDR3 has 13 amino acids. Germline lookup yields CDR1 SGHAT and CDR2 FQNNGV. CDR3 sequence reads: CASSLETLGEQYF. CDR3 nucleotide sequence: TGTGCCAGCAGCTTAGAGACCCTCGGCGAGCAGTACTTC.

J is TRBJ2-5 and V is TRBV15; no clear D. This CDR3 comprises 14 residues. Per germline, CDR1 LNHNV and CDR2 YYDKDF (reference sequence). The V end was cut by 0 bases, the J end by 2 bases, with 7 bases between. The CDR3 DNA is TGTGCCACCAGCAGAGATCTCGGGCAAGAGACCCAGTACTTC. Amino acids: CATSRDLGQETQYF. The whole variable domain, remainder taken from reference TRBV15 and TRBJ2-5, is DAMVIQNPRYQVTQFGKPVTLSCSQTLNHNVMYWYQQKSSQAPKLLFHYYDKDFNNEADTPDNFQSRRPNTSFCFLDIRSPGLGDTAMYLCATSRDLGQETQYFGPGTRLLVL.

The gene calls are TRBV10-3 and TRBJ2-7, with D possibly being TRBD1 (6 bases). The CDR3 has 15 amino acids. Trimming shortened V by 4 bases and J by 3 bases, and 16 bases separated the two germline ends. Germline V CDR1 and CDR2: ENHRY, SYGVKD. CDR3 DNA: TGTGCCATCAGTGGACAGGCTTCACCCAACTACGAGCAGTACTTC. This encodes CAISGQASPNYEQYF.

The CDR3 coding sequence is TGTGCCAGCAATACAGGGGGCGGGAACACTGAAGCTTTCTTT. The encoded protein is CASNTGGGNTEAFF. The chain recombines TRBV6-1 with TRBJ1-1; 9 positions agree with TRBD1. The junction had 4 bases not matched to a gene; V was cut back by 7 bases and J by 1 base. CDR1 MNHNS and CDR2 SASEGT come from the germline V gene. The CDR3 spans 14 residues.

V and J are TRBV20-1 and TRBJ2-7; D is undetermined. Germline V CDR1 and CDR2: DFQATT, SNEGSKA (reference sequence). The CDR3 extends over 11 amino acids. Between the trimmed V and J ends, which lost 6 bases and 9 bases, there was a span of 15 bases. The CDR3 DNA is TGCAGTGCCGCCCCCATGATCGGGCAGTACTTC. Residues: CSAAPMIGQYF.

This clone was counted between two and nine times. V usage is TRBV29-1 and J usage is TRBJ2-1; 7 bases match TRBD1. With V trimmed by 7 bases and J by 10 bases, 4 bases remained unmatched. The germline CDR1 and CDR2 sequences are SQVTM and ANQGSEA. The CDR3 is 10 amino acids. The DNA for the CDR3 is TGCAGCGGGGGGACAGCCGAGCAGTTCTTC. It yields the protein CSGGTAEQFF.

V and J are TRBV9 and TRBJ2-1; no definite D call. There are 15 residues in the CDR3. CDR1 is SGDLS, CDR2 YYNGEE, per germline. The germline V and J ends were trimmed by 2 bases and 6 bases, with 15 bases remaining between them. The CDR3 loop reads CASSVQGGRANEQFF. CDR3 DNA: TGTGCCAGCAGCGTCCAAGGCGGACGGGCCAATGAGCAGTTCTTC.

The V gene is TRBV27, the J gene TRBJ2-7; 9 nucleotides align to TRBD1. After removal of 0 bases from V and 4 bases from J, the junction contained 4 bases not matched to a gene. The CDR3 extends over 15 amino acids. The germline gives CDR1 MNHEY, CDR2 SMNVEV (reference sequence). CDR3 protein: CASSLSGTGSYEQYF. The CDR3 coding sequence is TGTGCCAGCAGTTTATCGGGGACAGGGAGTTACGAGCAGTACTTC.

The J gene is TRBJ2-3, the V gene TRBV2, with a tentative D call TRBD2 (6 bases). The germline CDR1 and CDR2 sequences are SNHLY and FYNNEI. The CDR3 loop spans 15 amino acids. V lost 7 bases and J lost 0, with 14 bases in between. The CDR3 loop is CASTRTGTSTDTQYF. CDR3 in DNA: TGTGCCAGCACCCGGACTGGGACTAGCACAGATACGCAGTATTTT.

CDR3: CASSLEGALHGYTF. The CDR3 DNA follows: TGTGCCAGCAGCTTGGAGGGGGCACTTCATGGCTACACCTTC. This rearrangement joins TRBV5-4 to TRBJ1-2, with 7 nucleotides matching TRBD1. J gave up 6 bases and V 0 bases, and 5 bases lay outside the gene matches. The CDR3 runs 14 residues. Germline V gives CDR1 SGHNT, CDR2 YYREEE (reference sequence).

The chain combines TRBV5-1 with TRBJ2-3; TRBD1 matches at 8 bases. CDR1 and CDR2 from the germline V gene are SGHRS and YFSETQ. V was clipped by 2 bases and J by 4 bases; unmatched bases: 3. The CDR3 length is 14 residues. CDR3 amino acids: CASSFGQGADTQYF. The CDR3 DNA follows: TGCGCCAGCAGCTTCGGACAGGGAGCAGATACGCAGTATTTT.

The chain recombines TRBV5-6 with TRBJ1-2; D remains unclear. This CDR3 spans 17 amino acids. V was trimmed by 4 bases and J by 2 bases, leaving 21 bases between them. In germline, CDR1 is SGHDT, CDR2 YYEEEE. This CDR3 reads CASSPDLTRVLNYGYTF. The CDR3 DNA reads TGTGCCAGCAGCCCCGACCTGACCAGAGTGTTAAACTATGGCTACACCTTC.